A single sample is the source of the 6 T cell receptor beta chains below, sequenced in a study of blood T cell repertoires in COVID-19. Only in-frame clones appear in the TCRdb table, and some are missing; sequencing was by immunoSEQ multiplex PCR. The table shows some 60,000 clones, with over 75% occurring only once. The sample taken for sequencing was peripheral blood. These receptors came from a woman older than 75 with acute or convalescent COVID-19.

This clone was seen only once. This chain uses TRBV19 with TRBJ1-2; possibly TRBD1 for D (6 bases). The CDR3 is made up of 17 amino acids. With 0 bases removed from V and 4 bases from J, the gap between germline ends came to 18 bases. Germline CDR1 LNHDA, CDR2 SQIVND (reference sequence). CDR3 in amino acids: CASSIDLPQGRSYGYTF. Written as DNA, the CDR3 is TGTGCCAGTAGTATAGACCTACCCCAGGGGCGGAGCTATGGCTACACCTTC.

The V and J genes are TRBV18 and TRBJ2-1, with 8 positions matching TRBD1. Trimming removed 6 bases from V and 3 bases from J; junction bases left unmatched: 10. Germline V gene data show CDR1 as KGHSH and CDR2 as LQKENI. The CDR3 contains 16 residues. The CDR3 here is CASSTTPGQVYNEQFF. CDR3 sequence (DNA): TGTGCCAGCTCCACTACGCCGGGACAGGTCTACAATGAGCAGTTCTTC.

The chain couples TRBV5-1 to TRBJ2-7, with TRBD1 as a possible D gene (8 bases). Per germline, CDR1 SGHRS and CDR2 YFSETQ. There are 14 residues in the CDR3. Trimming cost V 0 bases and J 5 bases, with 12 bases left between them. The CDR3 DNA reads TGCGCCAGCAGCTTGGGACAGGGGAGGGACGAGCAGTACTTC. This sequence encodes CASSLGQGRDEQYF.

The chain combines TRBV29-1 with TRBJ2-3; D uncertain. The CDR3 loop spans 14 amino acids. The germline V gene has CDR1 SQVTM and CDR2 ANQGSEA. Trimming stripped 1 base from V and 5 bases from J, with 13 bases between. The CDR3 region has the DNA TGCAGCGTTGAAGCCGGGTCCCTAGGAGATACGCAGTATTTT. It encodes CSVEAGSLGDTQYF.

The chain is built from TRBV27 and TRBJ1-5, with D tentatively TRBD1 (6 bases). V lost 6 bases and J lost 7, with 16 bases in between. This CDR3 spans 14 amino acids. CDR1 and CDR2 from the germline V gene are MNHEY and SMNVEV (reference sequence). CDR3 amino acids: CASSRGGAEQPQHF. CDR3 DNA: TGTGCCAGCAGCCGAGGGGGGGCGGAACAGCCCCAGCATTTT.

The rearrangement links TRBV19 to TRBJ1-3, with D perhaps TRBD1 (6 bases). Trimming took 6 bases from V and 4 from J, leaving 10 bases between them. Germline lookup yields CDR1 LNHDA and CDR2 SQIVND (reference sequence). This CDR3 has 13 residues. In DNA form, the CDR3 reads TGTGCCAGTAGCACAGGGCCCGGAAACACCATATATTTT. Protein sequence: CASSTGPGNTIYF.